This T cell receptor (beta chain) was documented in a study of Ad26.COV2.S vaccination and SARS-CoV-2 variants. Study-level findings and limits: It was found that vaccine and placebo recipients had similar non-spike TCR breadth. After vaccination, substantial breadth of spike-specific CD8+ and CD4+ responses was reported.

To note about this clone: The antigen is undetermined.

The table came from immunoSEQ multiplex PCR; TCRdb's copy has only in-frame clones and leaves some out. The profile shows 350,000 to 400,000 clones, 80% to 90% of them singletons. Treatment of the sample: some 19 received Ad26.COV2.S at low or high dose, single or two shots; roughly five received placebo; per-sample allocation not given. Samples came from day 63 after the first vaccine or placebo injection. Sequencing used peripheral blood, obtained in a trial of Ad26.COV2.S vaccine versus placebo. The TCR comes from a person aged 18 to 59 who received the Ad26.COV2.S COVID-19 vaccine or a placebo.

In DNA, the CDR3 is TGTGCCAGCTCACCAAACAGGGGTACTGAAGCTTTCTTT. Protein: CASSPNRGTEAFF. The chain uses TRBV18 and TRBJ1-1; 7 bases agree with TRBD1. Germline lookup yields CDR1 KGHSH and CDR2 LQKENI. Trimming cost V 2 bases and J 5 bases; bases outside gene matches: 2. The CDR3 has 13 residues.